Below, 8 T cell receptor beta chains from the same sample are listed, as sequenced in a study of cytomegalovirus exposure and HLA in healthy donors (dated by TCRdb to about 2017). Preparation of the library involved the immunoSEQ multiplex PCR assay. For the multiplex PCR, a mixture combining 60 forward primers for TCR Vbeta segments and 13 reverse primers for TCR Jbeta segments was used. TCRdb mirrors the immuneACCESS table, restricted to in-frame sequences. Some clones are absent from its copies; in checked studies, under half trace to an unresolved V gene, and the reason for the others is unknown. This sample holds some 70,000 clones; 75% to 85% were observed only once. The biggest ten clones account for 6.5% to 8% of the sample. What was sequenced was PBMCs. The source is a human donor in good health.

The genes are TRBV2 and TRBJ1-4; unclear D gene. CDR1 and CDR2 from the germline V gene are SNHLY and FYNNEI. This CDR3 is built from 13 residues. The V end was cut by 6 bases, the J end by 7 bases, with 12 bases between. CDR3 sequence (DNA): TGTGCCAGCAGATTTGCGGCCCCTGAAAAACTGTTTTTT. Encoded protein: CASRFAAPEKLFF.

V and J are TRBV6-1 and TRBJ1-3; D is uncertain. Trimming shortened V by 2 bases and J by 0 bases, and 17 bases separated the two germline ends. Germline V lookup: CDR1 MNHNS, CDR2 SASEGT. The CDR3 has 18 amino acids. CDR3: CASSEKWTSRASGNTIYF. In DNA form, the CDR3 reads TGTGCCAGCAGTGAAAAGTGGACTTCTAGAGCCTCTGGAAACACCATATATTTT.

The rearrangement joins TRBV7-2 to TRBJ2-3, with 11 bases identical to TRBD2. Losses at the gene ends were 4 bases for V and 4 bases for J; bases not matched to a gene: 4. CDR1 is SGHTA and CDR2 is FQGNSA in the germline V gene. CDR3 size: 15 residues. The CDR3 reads CASSYLSGGADTQYF. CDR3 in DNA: TGTGCCAGCAGCTACCTTAGCGGGGGGGCAGATACGCAGTATTTT.

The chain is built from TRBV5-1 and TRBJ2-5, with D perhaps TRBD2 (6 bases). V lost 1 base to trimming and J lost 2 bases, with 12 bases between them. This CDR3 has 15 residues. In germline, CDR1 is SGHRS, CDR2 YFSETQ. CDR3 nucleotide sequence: TGCGCCAGCAGCTTGACCGGGACTCTTCAAGAGACCCAGTACTTC. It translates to CASSLTGTLQETQYF.

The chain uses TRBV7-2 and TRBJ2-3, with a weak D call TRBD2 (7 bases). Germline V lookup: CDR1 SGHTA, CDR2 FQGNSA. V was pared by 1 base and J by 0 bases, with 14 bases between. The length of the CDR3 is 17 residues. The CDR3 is CASSLVGGGLSTDTQYF. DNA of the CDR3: TGTGCCAGCAGCTTAGTCGGCGGGGGCCTCAGCACAGATACGCAGTATTTT. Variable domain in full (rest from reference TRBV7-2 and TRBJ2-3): GAGVSQSPSNKVTEKGKDVELRCDPISGHTALYWYRQSLGQGLEFLIYFQGNSAPDKSGLPSDRFSAERTGGSVSTLTIQRTQQEDSAVYLCASSLVGGGLSTDTQYFGPGTRLTVL.

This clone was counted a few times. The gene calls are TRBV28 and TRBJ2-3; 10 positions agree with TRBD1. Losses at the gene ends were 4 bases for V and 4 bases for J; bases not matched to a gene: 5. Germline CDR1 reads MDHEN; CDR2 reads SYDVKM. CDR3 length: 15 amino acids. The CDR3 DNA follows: TGTGCCAGCAGTTCCCGGGACAGGGGTCCAGATACGCAGTATTTT. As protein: CASSSRDRGPDTQYF. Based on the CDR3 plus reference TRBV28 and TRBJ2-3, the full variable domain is DVKVTQSSRYLVKRTGEKVFLECVQDMDHENMFWYRQDPGLGLRLIYFSYDVKMKEKGDIPEGYSVSREKKERFSLILESASTNQTSMYLCASSSRDRGPDTQYFGPGTRLTVL.

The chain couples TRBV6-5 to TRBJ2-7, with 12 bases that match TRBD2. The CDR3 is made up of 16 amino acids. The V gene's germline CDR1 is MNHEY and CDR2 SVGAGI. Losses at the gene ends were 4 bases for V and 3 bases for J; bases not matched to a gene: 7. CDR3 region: CASSSRLAGDLYEQYF. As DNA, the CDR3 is TGTGCCAGCAGTTCCAGACTAGCGGGGGACCTCTACGAGCAGTACTTC.

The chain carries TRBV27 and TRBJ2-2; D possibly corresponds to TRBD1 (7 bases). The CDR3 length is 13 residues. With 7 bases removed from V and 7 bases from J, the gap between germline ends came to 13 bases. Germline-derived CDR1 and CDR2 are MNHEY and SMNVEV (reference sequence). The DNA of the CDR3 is TGTGCCAGCACCTCAGGGGGGATCGGGGAGCTGTTTTTT. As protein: CASTSGGIGELFF.